These T cell receptor beta chains were read from a single sample in a study of blood T cell repertoires in COVID-19. Assay: immunoSEQ multiplex PCR; the TCRdb copy retains only in-frame clones and omits some. The sample shows around 300,000 clones, around nine tenths of them seen only once. Sequenced: PBMCs or T cells enriched from blood (not recorded which). These receptor sequences come from a woman aged 30 to 39 who had recovered from COVID-19. The CDR3 runs from the conserved cysteine through the conserved F or W. Each record gives: CDR3 protein, CDR3 DNA, V gene, J gene, D gene, clone size. D genes are given only for firm matches. A clone size is listed for some rows: how often the clone was seen (once, few, many), or a class if it is expanded.

CASSLRPITGTREGGSYEQYF	TGTGCCAGCAGCCTACGACCAATCACCGGGACTAGGGAGGGAGGGAGTTACGAGCAGTACTTC	TRBV3-1/TRBV3-2	TRBJ2-7	TRBD2	.
CASSLARDRSNYGYTF	TGCGCCAGCAGCTTGGCCCGGGATCGTTCCAACTATGGCTACACCTTC	TRBV5-1	TRBJ1-2	.	.
CASSTGTLNTGELFF	TGTGCCAGCAGCACGGGGACACTGAACACCGGGGAGCTGTTTTTT	TRBV7-9	TRBJ2-2	.	.
CASSSGGTAQETQYF	TGTGCCAGTAGTAGCGGCGGGACAGCCCAAGAGACCCAGTACTTC	TRBV19	TRBJ2-5	.	.
CASRGGGGPQHF	TGTGCCAGCCGCGGGGGTGGGGGCCCCCAGCATTTT	TRBV2	TRBJ1-5	.	.
CAISDRGYEQYF	TGTGCCATCAGTGATCGCGGGTACGAGCAGTACTTC	TRBV10-3	TRBJ2-7	.	.
CSAYLGPQYF	TGCAGTGCGTACCTCGGTCCCCAGTACTTC	TRBV20-1	TRBJ2-5	.	.
CASSPDSLRVAEAFF	TGTGCCAGTAGTCCGGACTCCCTTCGTGTCGCTGAAGCTTTCTTT	TRBV19	TRBJ1-1	.	.
CASSLNMNTEAFF	TGCGCCAGCAGCTTAAACATGAACACTGAAGCTTTCTTT	TRBV5-1	TRBJ1-1	.	.
CASSLWGGRQFF	TGTGCCAGCAGTTTATGGGGGGGACGGCAGTTCTTC	TRBV27	TRBJ2-1	TRBD2	.
CASKKGATNEKLFF	TGTGCCAGCAAGAAGGGGGCAACTAATGAAAAACTGTTTTTT	TRBV27	TRBJ1-4	.	once
CASSFPLRERSPLHF	TGTGCCAGCAGTTTCCCCCTAAGGGAGAGGTCACCCCTCCACTTT	TRBV28	TRBJ1-6	.	.
CASSLEIGSSYNSPLHF	TGTGCCAGCAGCTTAGAAATAGGGAGCTCCTATAATTCACCCCTCCACTTT	TRBV7-8	TRBJ1-6	.	.
CASSATSGRSHEQYF	TGTGCCAGCAGCGCAACTAGCGGGAGATCCCACGAGCAGTACTTC	TRBV7-2	TRBJ2-7	TRBD2	.
CASSPLPRGGAYEQYF	TGTGCCAGCTCACCACTTCCGAGAGGGGGAGCCTACGAGCAGTACTTC	TRBV18	TRBJ2-7	.	once
CSVRRTGGVGEQYF	TGCAGCGTGAGGAGGACGGGCGGGGTTGGCGAGCAGTACTTC	TRBV29-1	TRBJ2-7	.	once
CASSPGTANTGELFF	TGCGCCAGCAGCCCAGGGACAGCTAACACCGGGGAGCTGTTTTTT	TRBV5-1	TRBJ2-2	TRBD1	.
CASSPPFGLGFNEQFF	TGTGCCAGCTCACCGCCCTTCGGACTAGGGTTCAATGAGCAGTTCTTC	TRBV18	TRBJ2-1	TRBD2	.
CASSYSQGGYGYTF	TGTGCCAGCAGTTACTCCCAGGGAGGCTATGGCTACACCTTC	TRBV6-2/TRBV6-3	TRBJ1-2	.	.
CASSQGPVLGADTQYF	TGTGCCAGCAGCCAAGGGCCGGTTCTAGGTGCAGATACGCAGTATTTT	TRBV3-1/TRBV3-2	TRBJ2-3	.	.
CASSSAGWSYEQFF	TGTGCCAGCAGTTCGGCGGGGTGGAGCTATGAGCAGTTCTTC	TRBV6-2/TRBV6-3	TRBJ2-1	.	.
CASSSSREGVDTQYF	TGTGCCAGCAGCTCGTCGCGGGAGGGGGTAGATACGCAGTATTTT	TRBV28	TRBJ2-3	TRBD2	.